Listed here are 14 T cell receptor beta chains from one sample, sequenced in a study of blood T cell repertoires in COVID-19. Method: immunoSEQ multiplex PCR; TCRdb's copy keeps in-frame clones and lacks some. The table lists 150,000 to 200,000 clones, approximately 80% of them singletons, with roughly an eighth in the top ten. Sequenced material: PBMCs or T cells enriched from blood (not recorded which). The receptors originated from a man in his 60s who had been exposed to COVID-19.

The genes are TRBV28 and TRBJ2-3, with D perhaps matching TRBD2 (5 bases). The CDR3 extends over 15 amino acids. Germline assignment: CDR1 MDHEN and CDR2 SYDVKM. V was clipped by 6 bases and J by 2 bases, with 15 bases between them. The CDR3 coding sequence is TGTGCCAGCAGCCCCTCCGACTATTTCACAGATACGCAGTATTTT. It is translated as CASSPSDYFTDTQYF.

Only a few counts were recorded for this clone. The rearrangement uses TRBV30 and TRBJ1-3; 7 bases match TRBD1. J gave up 3 bases and V 0 bases, and 8 bases lay outside the gene matches. This CDR3 has 16 residues. Germline-derived CDR1 and CDR2 are GTSNPN and SVGIG (reference sequence). For the CDR3, the DNA is TGTGCCTGGAGTGTACGGGCAGGGGGAAGTGGAAACACCATATATTTT. This encodes CAWSVRAGGSGNTIYF.

The gene calls are TRBV28 and TRBJ1-2; D unclear. CDR3 length equals 16 residues. From germline, CDR1 is MDHEN and CDR2 SYDVKM. Trimming took 4 bases from V and 0 from J, leaving 15 bases between them. The CDR3 spells CASSSAGRNSNYGYTF. The CDR3, as DNA: TGTGCCAGCAGTTCAGCCGGGAGAAATTCTAACTATGGCTACACCTTC.

The chain uses TRBV25-1 and TRBJ1-1, with a possible D match to TRBD1 (5 bases). The germline V gene has CDR1 MGHDK and CDR2 SYGVNS. The CDR3 extends over 14 amino acids. V lost 6 bases, J lost 4 bases, and 15 bases lay in between. The CDR3: CASSPRADGTEAFF. In DNA form, the CDR3 reads TGTGCCAGCAGCCCCAGGGCGGACGGCACTGAAGCTTTCTTT.

The chain employs TRBV9 and TRBJ2-7, with D possibly TRBD1 on 6 matching bases. Per the germline V gene, CDR1 is SGDLS and CDR2 is YYNGEE. The CDR3 is made up of 14 amino acids. V dropped 3 bases and J dropped 3 bases, with 13 bases sitting between them. The CDR3 DNA is TGTGCCAGCAGCGCCACCGGGACATACTACGAGCAGTACTTC. This translates into CASSATGTYYEQYF.

CDR3 bases: TGTGCCAGCAGCTCAGGGGGCGGGAGGGCCACCGGGGAGCTGTTTTTT. Translation: CASSSGGGRATGELFF. This rearrangement joins TRBV7-2 to TRBJ2-2; D is perhaps TRBD2 (9 bases). Germline V CDR1 and CDR2: SGHTA, FQGNSA. The CDR3 has 16 residues. Trimming shortened V by 4 bases and J by 4 bases, and 16 bases separated the two germline ends.

This sequence joins TRBV20-1 and TRBJ1-5, with a weak D call TRBD1 (5 bases). CDR1 and CDR2 from the germline V gene are DFQATT and SNEGSKA (reference sequence). The CDR3 is made up of 14 amino acids. Trimming left V 3 bases short and J 2 bases short, with 11 bases between. For the CDR3, the DNA is TGCAGTGCTAGTTGGGGGGGTGGCAATCAGCCCCAGCATTTT. Its protein is CSASWGGGNQPQHF.

The J gene is TRBJ2-7, the V gene TRBV20-1; D gene ambiguous. Germline CDR1 reads DFQATT; CDR2 reads SNEGSKA (reference sequence). Trimming pared 3 bases from V and 5 bases from J, leaving 14 bases between. The CDR3 sequence is 13 residues long. The CDR3, as DNA: TGCAGTGCTAGTCGTCTAGGTGGCCACGAGCAGTACTTC. Residues: CSASRLGGHEQYF.

This clone was seen only once. CDR3 residues: CASSLGGGSLGEQYF. In DNA, the CDR3 is TGTGCCAGCAGCTTGGGCGGAGGGTCTTTGGGAGAGCAGTACTTC. This chain links TRBV5-4 with TRBJ2-7, with a tentative D call TRBD2 (6 bases). The CDR3 spans 15 residues. The V gene's germline CDR1 is SGHNT and CDR2 YYREEE (reference sequence). Trimming shortened V by 0 bases and J by 7 bases, and 17 bases separated the two germline ends.

This chain's CDR3 is CASSPTVAGGHNEQFF. In nucleotides, the CDR3 is TGCGCCAGCAGCCCAACGGTAGCGGGAGGCCACAATGAGCAGTTCTTC. The rearrangement uses TRBV10-1 and TRBJ2-1, with 10 bases that match TRBD2. CDR3 length: 16 amino acids. Germline CDR1 is WNHNN and CDR2 is SYGVQD (reference sequence). J was trimmed by 5 bases and V by 6 bases; bases with no gene match: 10.

The chain has TRBV7-2 and TRBJ2-7, with TRBD1 as a possible D gene (6 bases). The CDR3 sequence is 16 residues long. V dropped 0 bases and J dropped 2 bases, with 14 bases sitting between them. Germline V gene lookup returns CDR1 SGHTA and CDR2 FQGNSA. CDR3: CASSLAPGVMTYEQYF. The DNA of the CDR3 is TGTGCCAGCAGCTTAGCGCCAGGGGTCATGACCTACGAGCAGTACTTC. Looking up the rest from reference TRBV7-2 and TRBJ2-7 gives the full variable domain: GAGVSQSPSNKVTEKGKDVELRCDPISGHTALYWYRQSLGQGLEFLIYFQGNSAPDKSGLPSDRFSAERTGGSVSTLTIQRTQQEDSAVYLCASSLAPGVMTYEQYFGPGTRLTVT.

The rearrangement links TRBV19 to TRBJ1-1; 7 nucleotides match TRBD1. The ends lost 8 bases at V and 0 bases at J; junction bases unmatched: 6. Germline values: CDR1 LNHDA, CDR2 SQIVND (reference sequence). This CDR3 contains 14 residues. CDR3 loop: CASGDSAMNTEAFF. The DNA of the CDR3 is TGTGCCAGTGGGGACAGTGCCATGAACACTGAAGCTTTCTTT. The whole variable domain, filled in from reference TRBV19 and TRBJ1-1, reads DGGITQSPKYLFRKEGQNVTLSCEQNLNHDAMYWYRQDPGQGLRLIYYSQIVNDFQKGDIAEGYSVSREKKESFPLTVTSAQKNPTAFYLCASGDSAMNTEAFFGQGTRLTVV.

This clone has more than one count but fewer than ten. V usage is TRBV1 and J usage is TRBJ1-3; the table calls TRBD1, which could not be checked here. TRBV1 is designated a pseudogene. The CDR3 runs to 18 residues. CDR3 residues: CTSSQDLGQGASGNTIYF. In DNA, the CDR3 is TGCACCAGCAGCCAAGATCTTGGGCAGGGGGCTTCTGGAAACACCATATATTTT.

The gene calls are TRBV5-4 and TRBJ1-2; 7 nucleotides line up with TRBD1. CDR1 and CDR2 (germline): SGHNT, YYREEE (reference sequence). This CDR3 spans 13 amino acids. V shed 2 bases, J shed 6 bases, and the junction held 4 bases outside the gene matches. CDR3 protein: CASSFDRAHGYTF. The CDR3 DNA follows: TGTGCCAGCAGCTTTGACAGGGCTCATGGCTACACCTTC.